The sequence of this T cell receptor (beta chain) was determined in a study of T-cell memory formation after mild COVID-19 (dated by TCRdb to the early 2020s). Study-wide context: Most TCR sequence clusters were specific to one of the two donors. T-cell clones expanding and contracting after mild COVID-19 in two donors were tracked by longitudinal TCRalpha and TCRbeta repertoire sequencing. The cohort comprised two young, previously healthy adult volunteers, one female and one male.

Overall study outcomes, separate from this receptor: Some responding clones were found in pre-infection memory, which suggests that pre-existing cross-reactive memory T cells took part in the SARS-CoV-2 response. Contracting CD4+ clones were found mainly in CM and EM memory subsets, while CD8+ clones were enriched in EMRA. Clones that contracted from day 15 to 85 showed balanced CD4/CD8 phenotypes, whereas a second wave of clones that expanded from day 15 to 37 leaned towards CD4+. Whether the second-wave clones peaking on day 37 were SARS-CoV-2 specific was not confirmed. Only two mild cases were covered by the study, and larger cohorts that include severe cases with pre-infection samples were considered necessary.

For this chain, trimming is 3 bases at the V end and 3 bases at the J end, and the number of junction bases without a gene match is 4. Per the germline V gene, SGHDT is the CDR1 and YYEEEE is the CDR2. The CDR3, cysteine through phenylalanine, is 14 amino acids long. The DNA shown is the 42-base CDR3, in frame from base 1. Comment on this clonotype: This clone's antigen is unknown. Base quality data are lacking; no much larger clone is found one base away.

Sequencing used an Illumina NovaSeq 6000. TCRalpha and TCRbeta cDNA libraries were constructed by 5'RACE with constant-segment primers, with sample barcodes and unique molecular identifiers being introduced. Trizol reagent was used to extract RNA from every sample. Libraries were amplified in two PCR steps, with a second sample barcode and Illumina TruSeq adapters added in the second step. Sequencing of libraries was performed on an Illumina NovaSeq with 2 x 150 bp paired-end reads. The study's processing was this. The reads were demultiplexed and collapsed into UMI-guided consensus sequences using migec v1.2.7. Using mixcr v2.1.11, the UMI consensuses were aligned to TRA and TRB V and J templates and assembled into clonotypes. A clonotype was counted as expanded or contracted only when both edgeR and NoisET called the clonotype significant, with the noise models trained on biological replicates. For edgeR calls, the thresholds were a false discovery rate-adjusted p below 0.01 and a log2 fold-change of 1. As an exploratory analysis of dynamics, max-normalized trajectories of the 1000 most abundant clonotypes were examined by PCA with hierarchical clustering. Separately sequenced CD4+ and CD8+ repertoires were used to assign a CD4 or CD8 phenotype to each responding clone. TCRdb ran its own pipeline on the public reads, namely fastp trimming at Q25 and MiXCR clone calling, and kept in-frame beta chains. Rows merge per CDR3 protein into single entries with the most common DNA and genes. The V and J calls and clone size are TCRdb's, not the authors'. For this sample the table gives 450,000 to 700,000 distinct CDR3 sequences, of which about a sixth were detected only once. In total, the top ten clones hold approximately 12% of the sample.

PBMCs were isolated by Ficoll-Paque density gradient centrifugation. Recombination linked TRBV5-6 to TRBJ1-2, and 8 junction bases match TRBD1. This TCR derives from an adult woman who had mild COVID-19 (a few samples of this study predate the infection). The sample titles of this study are shuffled in the database, so cell type and time point are left out; the donor was told from shared clones. Input material: PBMCs or a T cell subset sorted from them (not recorded which). The CDR3 reads as follows: CASSSTGEDYGYTF. In nucleotides, the sequence is TGTGCCAGCAGCTCGACAGGGGAAGACTATGGCTACACCTTC.